This T cell receptor (beta chain) came from a study of blood T cell repertoires in COVID-19. Study as a whole: Nucleic acid was either cDNA or gDNA, and it came from T cells, B-cell-depleted T cells, or PBMCs.

Repertoires were generated with immunoSEQ multiplex PCR, while TCRdb's copy carries only in-frame clones and drops some. In the table there are approximately 300,000 clones, roughly 90% of which are singletons. The sample taken for sequencing was peripheral blood. The sequence was obtained from a man aged 18-30 years who had recovered from COVID-19.

CDR3 residues: CASSPRPALAGGQTDTQYF. CDR3 bases: TGTGCCAGCAGCCCCAGACCCGCCTTGGCGGGGGGCCAGACAGATACGCAGTATTTT. The V call is TRBV9, the J call TRBJ2-3; TRBD2 matches 8 bases. Trimming at V came to 4 bases and at J to 3 bases, leaving 19 bases not matched to a gene. Germline CDR1 SGDLS, CDR2 YYNGEE. The CDR3 is 19 amino acids.